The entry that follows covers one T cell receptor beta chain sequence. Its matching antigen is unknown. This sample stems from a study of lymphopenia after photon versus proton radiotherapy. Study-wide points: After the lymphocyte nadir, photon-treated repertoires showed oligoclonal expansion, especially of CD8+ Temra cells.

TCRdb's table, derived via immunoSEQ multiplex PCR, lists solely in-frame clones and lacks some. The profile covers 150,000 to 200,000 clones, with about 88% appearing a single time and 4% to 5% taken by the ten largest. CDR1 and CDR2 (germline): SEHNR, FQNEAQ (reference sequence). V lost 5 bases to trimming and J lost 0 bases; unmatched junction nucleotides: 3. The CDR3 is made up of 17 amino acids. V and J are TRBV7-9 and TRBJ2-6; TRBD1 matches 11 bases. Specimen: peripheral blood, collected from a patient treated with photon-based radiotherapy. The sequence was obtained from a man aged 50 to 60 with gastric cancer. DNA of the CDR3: TGTGCCAGCAGCCTGGGACAGGGGGTCTCTGGGGCCAACGTCCTGACTTTC. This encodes CASSLGQGVSGANVLTF. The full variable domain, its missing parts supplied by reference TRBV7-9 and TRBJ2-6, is DTGVSQNPRHKITKRGQNVTFRCDPISEHNRLYWYRQTLGQGPEFLTYFQNEAQLEKSRLLSDRFSAERPKGSFSTLEIQRTEQGDSAMYLCASSLGQGVSGANVLTFGAGSRLTVL.